This T cell receptor (beta chain) emerged from a study of early T cells in non-severe SARS-CoV-2 infection. Whole-study context: Investigators sequenced bulk RNA drawn from unsorted whole blood, and chains remained unpaired.

The TCR library protocol was used to attach unique molecular identifiers. These identifiers were attached to individual cDNA molecules. TCRdb passed the 5' RACE reads through MiXCR, listing each CDR3 protein once. This table holds approximately 74,000 distinct CDR3 sequences, 13% to 15% found once. This clonotype came up a few times. The specimen sequenced was whole blood. This TCR derives from an adult who was a healthcare worker with PCR-confirmed SARS-CoV-2 infection or an uninfected control (not recorded which).

Here the CDR3 reads CASSWRGGPEDTQYF. The CDR3 DNA follows: TGCGCCAGCAGCTGGCGGGGGGGCCCCGAGGATACGCAGTATTTT. This chain links TRBV5-1 with TRBJ2-3; 9 bases match TRBD2. The CDR3 is made up of 15 amino acids. The V segment lost 3 bases and the J segment 6 bases; nucleotides outside the gene matches: 8. Per the germline V gene, CDR1 is SGHRS and CDR2 is YFSETQ.